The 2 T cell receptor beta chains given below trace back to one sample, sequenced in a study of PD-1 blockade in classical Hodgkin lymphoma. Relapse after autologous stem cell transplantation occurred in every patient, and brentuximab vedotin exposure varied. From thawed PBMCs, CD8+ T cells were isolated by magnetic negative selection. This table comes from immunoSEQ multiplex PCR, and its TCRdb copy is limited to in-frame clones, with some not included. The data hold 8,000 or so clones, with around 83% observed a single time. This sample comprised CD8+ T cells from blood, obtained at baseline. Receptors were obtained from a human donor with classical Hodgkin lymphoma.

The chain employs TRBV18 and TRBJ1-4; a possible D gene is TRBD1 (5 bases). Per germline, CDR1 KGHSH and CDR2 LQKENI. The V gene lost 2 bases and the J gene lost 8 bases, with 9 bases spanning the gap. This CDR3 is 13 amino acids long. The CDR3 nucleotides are TGTGCCAGCTCACCATGGGGGGACGAAAAACTGTTTTTT. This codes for CASSPWGDEKLFF.

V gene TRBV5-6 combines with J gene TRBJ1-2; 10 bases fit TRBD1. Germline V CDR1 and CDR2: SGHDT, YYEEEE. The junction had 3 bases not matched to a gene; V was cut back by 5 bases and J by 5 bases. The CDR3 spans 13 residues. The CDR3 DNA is TGTGCCAGCAGTGGGACAGGGGAATATGGCTACACCTTC. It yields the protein CASSGTGEYGYTF.